In its sample, the clone carrying this T cell receptor (beta chain) was seen many times. The antigen remains undetermined. TCR beta CDR3 regions were amplified from RNA transcripts. The HTBI set primed first-round TCR CDR3 RT-PCR. TCRdb ran MiXCR on the multiplex PCR reads and lists one entry per CDR3 protein. Of about 360,000 distinct CDR3 sequences in the sample, around 13% were seen once. This specimen comes from a study of T cells in Graves' hyperthyroidism and ophthalmopathy. General observations from the study: Ophthalmopathy was identified by the model a median around 6.9 months ahead of onset. Appearing also in blood were most of the thyroid clonotypes expanded above 0.001.

An absence of ophthalmopathy progression within 18 months meant stable Graves' hyperthyroidism. Hyperthyroidism had been newly diagnosed in patients aged 18 to 65, and its duration was under 2 months. The receptor was isolated from a woman between 18 and 29 years old with Graves' hyperthyroidism. The sample comprised blood.

In nucleotides, the CDR3 is TGTGCCAGCAGTCGGACAGGCAGCTCCTATAATTCACCCCTCCACTTT. Translation: CASSRTGSSYNSPLHF. The chain recombines TRBV6-1 with TRBJ1-6, with TRBD1 matching 7 bases. The trim removed 5 bases at V and 0 bases at J, leaving 4 bases unmatched. CDR3 length equals 16 residues. Germline V CDR1 and CDR2: MNHNS, SASEGT.